This T cell receptor beta chain came from a study of blood T cell repertoires in COVID-19. Produced via immunoSEQ multiplex PCR; TCRdb's table is partial and in-frame only. The sample lists 200,000 to 300,000 clones, 85% to 90% occurring once. The CDR3 has 15 residues. Germline V gives CDR1 LNHDA, CDR2 SQIVND (reference sequence). V gave up 5 bases and J gave up 4 bases; unmatched junction bases: 8. The chain has TRBV19 and TRBJ1-2; 9 bases line up with TRBD1. This receptor was taken from a man aged 50 or older who had been exposed to COVID-19. The specimen was PBMCs or T cells enriched from blood (not recorded which). The DNA of the CDR3 is TGTGCCAGTAGTGTCGACAGGGGGTTAGTCTATGGCTACACCTTC. Amino acid sequence: CASSVDRGLVYGYTF. The variable domain in full, with the rest retrieved from reference TRBV19 and TRBJ1-2, is DGGITQSPKYLFRKEGQNVTLSCEQNLNHDAMYWYRQDPGQGLRLIYYSQIVNDFQKGDIAEGYSVSREKKESFPLTVTSAQKNPTAFYLCASSVDRGLVYGYTFGSGTRLTVV.